These 6 T cell receptor beta chains were sequenced from one sample in a study of T-cell reconstitution after alpha-beta-depleted transplantation in children. A library of TCRbeta sequences, prepared with unique molecular identifiers, was generated. MiXCR was run by TCRdb on the PCR reads, yielding one entry per CDR3 protein. The sample lists approximately 350,000 distinct CDR3 sequences, around 15% occurring once. The specimen was PBMCs, mostly from graft donor cells, collected 360 days after TCRalphabeta/CD19-depleted stem cell transplant. The receptors were sampled from a male patient aged 2-15 years who had a stem cell transplant for acute lymphoblastic leukemia, so the T cells may come from the graft donor.

This clonotype was counted only a few times. The chain recombines TRBV24-1 with TRBJ2-3; TRBD2 aligns across 12 bases. The CDR3 runs to 16 residues. Germline assignment: CDR1 KGHDR and CDR2 SFDVKD. V trimming: 4 bases; J trimming: 5 bases; junction bases outside the gene matches: 6. The DNA for the CDR3 is TGTGCCACCAGTGAGCGACTAGCGGGAGTGGGAGATACGCAGTATTTT. It is translated as CATSERLAGVGDTQYF.

The table lists this clonotype with a few counts. This chain connects TRBV29-1 to TRBJ2-3; D uncertain. The V gene's germline CDR1 is SQVTM and CDR2 ANQGSEA. The CDR3 contains 13 residues. V gave up 5 bases and J gave up 2 bases, with 11 bases separating them. This CDR3 reads CSVKGKHTDTQYF. The DNA of the CDR3 is TGCAGCGTTAAGGGAAAGCACACAGATACGCAGTATTTT.

This clonotype appeared many times. This sequence joins TRBV28 and TRBJ2-2; weak D call: TRBD1 (6 bases). The length of the CDR3 is 15 residues. The V gene lost 4 bases and the J gene lost 6 bases, with 15 bases spanning the gap. Germline-derived CDR1 and CDR2 are MDHEN and SYDVKM. The CDR3 sequence is CASSWGSGVAGELFF. As DNA, the CDR3 is TGTGCCAGCAGTTGGGGCTCAGGGGTAGCCGGGGAGCTGTTTTTT.

This clonotype was picked up a small number of times. The V and J genes are TRBV4-3 and TRBJ1-2; D is unresolved. This CDR3 spans 16 amino acids. CDR1 LGHNA and CDR2 YSLEER come from the germline V gene. V gave up 2 bases and J gave up 4 bases, with 17 bases separating them. Here the CDR3 DNA reads TGCGCCAGCAGCCAACACTGGGCACAGAGCACCTATGGCTACACCTTC. This gives the protein CASSQHWAQSTYGYTF.

The chain has TRBV20-1 and TRBJ2-6; no reliable D call. CDR3 length: 11 amino acids. The V gene's germline CDR1 is DFQATT and CDR2 SNEGSKA (reference sequence). The CDR3 sequence: CVCSGANVLTF. The CDR3 DNA reads TGCGTCTGCTCTGGGGCCAACGTCCTGACTTTC.

This clonotype has a handful of counts. This rearrangement joins TRBV6-5 to TRBJ2-2, with D tentatively TRBD1 (6 bases). Germline CDR1 reads MNHEY; CDR2 reads SVGAGI. Trimming removed 10 bases from V and 6 bases from J, with 12 bases in between. The CDR3 has 12 residues. DNA for the CDR3: TGTGCCACCTGGAAGGGGGCCGGGGAGCTGTTTTTT. As protein: CATWKGAGELFF.